The 30 T cell receptor beta chains below were found in one sample sequenced in a study of patients and donors after allogeneic stem cell transplantation. TCRdb reprocessed the RT-PCR reads with MiXCR, giving one entry per CDR3 protein. The sample lists about a million distinct CDR3 sequences; roughly 17% were seen once. The sample comprised blood, either unsorted or a sorted T cell fraction (not recorded which). The receptors shown here come from a human donor who was either an allogeneic HSCT recipient or a stem cell or donor lymphocyte infusion donor (not recorded which). It is not recorded whose cells these are; they may come from a transplant donor.

In this sample, this clonotype turned up many times. The chain couples TRBV11-2 to TRBJ2-1; TRBD2 agrees at 8 bases. Germline V CDR1 and CDR2: SGHAT, FQNNGV. Losses at the gene ends were 3 bases for V and 7 bases for J; bases not matched to a gene: 8. The CDR3 spans 15 residues. CDR3 loop: CASSFSGGRLNEQFF. CDR3 bases: TGTGCCAGCAGCTTTTCGGGGGGGCGTTTGAATGAGCAGTTCTTC.

This clonotype was recorded a few times. This chain connects TRBV24-1 to TRBJ2-1; D remains ambiguous. There are 14 residues in the CDR3. Trimming shortened V by 0 bases and J by 9 bases, and 11 bases separated the two germline ends. Germline CDR1 is KGHDR and CDR2 is SFDVKD. Here the CDR3 DNA reads TGTGCCACCAGTGATTTGCCGGTAGGACGTGAGCAGTTCTTC. This encodes CATSDLPVGREQFF.

This clonotype came up many times. This chain joins TRBV12-3 or TRBV12-4 and TRBJ2-3, with D unresolved. Deletions cut 5 bases from V and 4 bases from J, with 19 bases between. The CDR3 sequence is 16 residues long. The CDR3 DNA sequence: TGTGCCAGCAGTAGCCGCCGACCGGCTGGCTCAGATACGCAGTATTTT. Protein: CASSSRRPAGSDTQYF.

This clonotype was counted many times. This chain connects TRBV6-1 to TRBJ2-1; 11 nucleotides line up with TRBD2. Germline-derived CDR1 and CDR2 are MNHNS and SASEGT. The CDR3 length is 18 residues. Trimming at V came to 5 bases and at J to 5 bases, leaving 14 bases not matched to a gene. CDR3 sequence: CASSPLAGGLLEDNEQFF. DNA of the CDR3: TGTGCCAGCAGTCCCTTAGCGGGAGGGCTACTAGAGGACAATGAGCAGTTCTTC.

The chain couples TRBV5-1 to TRBJ1-4; 7 bases align to TRBD1. The CDR3 extends over 15 amino acids. Germline lookup yields CDR1 SGHRS and CDR2 YFSETQ. V was pared by 0 bases and J by 4 bases, with 3 bases of the junction left unmatched. The CDR3 DNA reads as TGCGCCAGCAGCTTGGAGGGACAGAATAATGAAAAACTGTTTTTT. Protein sequence: CASSLEGQNNEKLFF.

A few counts support this clonotype. The genes are TRBV2 and TRBJ2-5; 7 bases match TRBD2. The length of the CDR3 is 15 residues. With V trimmed by 3 bases and J by 5 bases, 9 bases remained unmatched. Germline V gene lookup returns CDR1 SNHLY and CDR2 FYNNEI. CDR3 coding DNA: TGTGCCAGCAGTGATCAAGGACTAGTTGCCGAGACCCAGTACTTC. It specifies CASSDQGLVAETQYF.

This clonotype was detected a few times. This CDR3 reads CASSAGGFGTEAFF. CDR3 sequence (DNA): TGTGCCAGCTCCGCAGGGGGGTTCGGCACTGAAGCTTTCTTT. The J gene is TRBJ1-1, the V gene TRBV11-1; 7 nucleotides agree with TRBD1. The V gene's germline CDR1 is SGHAT and CDR2 FQDESV (reference sequence). V gave up 8 bases and J gave up 4 bases; unmatched junction bases: 10. The CDR3 sequence is 14 residues long.

This clonotype was picked up a small number of times. The chain employs TRBV5-1 and TRBJ1-2; D unresolved. CDR3 size: 13 residues. Trimming removed 4 bases from V and 7 bases from J, with 14 bases in between. Germline CDR1 reads SGHRS; CDR2 reads YFSETQ. CDR3 DNA sequence: TGCGCCAGCAGCATCAACAGTGCCGGTGGCTACACCTTC. It is translated as CASSINSAGGYTF.

V gene TRBV15 combines with J gene TRBJ2-2; no definite D call. Germline V gives CDR1 LNHNV, CDR2 YYDKDF (reference sequence). The V end lost 8 bases, the J end lost 1 base, and 8 bases lay between the germline ends. The CDR3 spans 13 residues. The CDR3 DNA reads as TGTGCCACCGGGGTGGTGAACACCGGGGAGCTGTTTTTT. Protein: CATGVVNTGELFF. The full variable domain, in which reference TRBV15 and TRBJ2-2 provide the parts outside the CDR3, is DAMVIQNPRYQVTQFGKPVTLSCSQTLNHNVMYWYQQKSSQAPKLLFHYYDKDFNNEADTPDNFQSRRPNTSFCFLDIRSPGLGDTAMYLCATGVVNTGELFFGEGSRLTVL.

This clonotype was seen a few times. The rearrangement joins TRBV6-5 to TRBJ2-7; the match to TRBD1 covers 9 bases. Germline values: CDR1 MNHEY, CDR2 SVGAGI. The CDR3 spans 16 residues. V trimming: 0 bases; J trimming: 3 bases; junction bases outside the gene matches: 6. CDR3 sequence (DNA): TGTGCCAGCAGTTACTCCAACACGGGACAGGGCTACGAGCAGTACTTC. This codes for CASSYSNTGQGYEQYF.

This clonotype turned up a few times. V and J are TRBV27 and TRBJ2-3, with D perhaps TRBD2 (5 bases). CDR3 length: 14 amino acids. CDR1 is MNHEY and CDR2 is SMNVEV in the germline V gene (reference sequence). The V gene lost 2 bases and the J gene lost 7 bases, with 13 bases spanning the gap. Here the CDR3 DNA reads TGTGCCAGCAGTTTAGCGGGCCTCGGAAATACGCAGTATTTT. Its translation: CASSLAGLGNTQYF.

The chain recombines TRBV12-3 or TRBV12-4 with TRBJ2-7; 9 bases are a match to TRBD1. The CDR3 runs 16 residues. J was trimmed by 5 bases and V by 5 bases; bases with no gene match: 13. CDR3 loop: CASSQETGTGNNEQYF. The CDR3 coding sequence is TGTGCCAGCAGTCAAGAAACCGGGACAGGGAACAACGAGCAGTACTTC.

The V and J genes are TRBV15 and TRBJ2-1; D is undetermined. In germline, CDR1 is LNHNV, CDR2 YYDKDF (reference sequence). The CDR3 has 13 residues. V lost 5 bases, J lost 7 bases, and 12 bases lay in between. DNA of the CDR3: TGTGCCACCAGCGGCGTCAGGACGAATGAGCAGTTCTTC. Translation: CATSGVRTNEQFF.

The chain carries TRBV5-4 and TRBJ2-7; a possible D gene is TRBD1 (6 bases). This CDR3 has 14 amino acids. Germline lookup yields CDR1 SGHNT and CDR2 YYREEE (reference sequence). With 4 bases removed from V and 3 bases from J, the gap between germline ends came to 14 bases. Here the CDR3 DNA reads TGTGCCAGCAGCGCGCGGACAGCAGACTACGAGCAGTACTTC. Residues: CASSARTADYEQYF.

The rearrangement uses TRBV2 and TRBJ2-7, with no clear D. The CDR3 totals 12 residues. CDR1 is SNHLY and CDR2 is FYNNEI in the germline V gene. The ends were cut back, 1 base at V and 4 bases at J, with 5 bases in the middle. CDR3 sequence: CASSEDAYEQYF. CDR3 nucleotides: TGTGCCAGCAGTGAAGACGCTTACGAGCAGTACTTC.

This clonotype has only one observation. The J gene is TRBJ2-7, the V gene TRBV7-9, with D hard to call. The CDR3 sequence is 13 residues long. Germline V lookup: CDR1 SEHNR, CDR2 FQNEAQ (reference sequence). Trimming shortened V by 6 bases and J by 3 bases, and 12 bases separated the two germline ends. The CDR3 here is CASSLGPYYEQYF. Written as DNA, the CDR3 is TGTGCCAGCAGTCTAGGACCCTACTACGAGCAGTACTTC.

The chain combines TRBV24-1 with TRBJ1-1; 7 bases match TRBD1. This CDR3 is built from 15 residues. V trimming: 4 bases; J trimming: 4 bases; junction bases outside the gene matches: 8. The germline V gene has CDR1 KGHDR and CDR2 SFDVKD. CDR3 residues: CATSDQTGTSTEAFF. CDR3 coding DNA: TGTGCCACCAGTGACCAGACAGGGACAAGCACTGAAGCTTTCTTT.

The genes are TRBV27 and TRBJ2-7; TRBD1 matches at 7 bases. CDR1 MNHEY and CDR2 SMNVEV come from the germline V gene (reference sequence). J was trimmed by 0 bases and V by 3 bases; bases with no gene match: 5. This CDR3 is built from 15 residues. CDR3 residues: CASSFYGQASYEQYF. Here the CDR3 DNA reads TGTGCCAGCAGTTTTTACGGACAGGCCTCCTACGAGCAGTACTTC.

This clonotype showed up just a few times. The CDR3 sequence: CASSPGWTLKSDTQYF. DNA of the CDR3: TGTGCCAGCAGCCCCGGCTGGACATTAAAATCAGATACGCAGTATTTT. This rearrangement joins TRBV5-8 to TRBJ2-3, with D perhaps matching TRBD1 (5 bases). The CDR3 contains 16 residues. The V and J ends lost 4 bases and 4 bases respectively, with 19 bases between them. From germline, CDR1 is SGHTS and CDR2 YDEGEE.

This clonotype occurred a few times. The rearrangement links TRBV18 to TRBJ2-7; no definite D call. Per the germline V gene, CDR1 is KGHSH and CDR2 is LQKENI. The CDR3 is 13 amino acids. Trimming took off 7 bases at V and 5 bases at J, with 15 bases between the two ends. For the CDR3, the DNA is TGTGCCAGCTTAGGCCTCAGGTCCAACGAGCAGTACTTC. It encodes CASLGLRSNEQYF.

Only a few counts were recorded for this clonotype. The genes are TRBV11-3 and TRBJ2-1, with D unresolved. Per germline, CDR1 SGHNT and CDR2 YENEEA. The CDR3 covers 15 residues. V was clipped by 5 bases and J by 6 bases, with 17 bases between them. CDR3 loop: CASSLSFPPANEQFF. The DNA for the CDR3 is TGTGCCAGCAGCCTTAGTTTCCCGCCGGCCAATGAGCAGTTCTTC.

This clonotype was seen more than once but under ten times. V usage is TRBV2 and J usage is TRBJ2-1; D is unresolved. Trimming removed 7 bases from V and 5 bases from J, with 6 bases in between. This CDR3 has 11 residues. Germline values: CDR1 SNHLY, CDR2 FYNNEI. The CDR3 here is CASIRDNEQFF. DNA of the CDR3: TGTGCCAGCATAAGGGACAATGAGCAGTTCTTC. The full variable domain, with the rest looked up from reference TRBV2 and TRBJ2-1, is EPEVTQTPSHQVTQMGQEVILRCVPISNHLYFYWYRQILGQKVEFLVSFYNNEISEKSEIFDDQFSVERPDGSNFTLKIRSTKLEDSAMYFCASIRDNEQFFGPGTRLTVL.

V is TRBV5-1 and J is TRBJ1-2; 7 bases are shared with TRBD1. J was trimmed by 2 bases and V by 3 bases; bases with no gene match: 4. In germline, CDR1 is SGHRS, CDR2 YFSETQ. There are 14 residues in the CDR3. The CDR3: CASSSRDSNYGYTF. The CDR3 DNA is TGCGCCAGCAGCTCAAGGGACAGCAACTATGGCTACACCTTC.

This clonotype has at least ten counts. The J gene is TRBJ1-2, the V gene TRBV6-1, with 8 positions matching TRBD1. Germline CDR1 and CDR2: MNHNS and SASEGT. This CDR3 spans 14 amino acids. The V segment lost 6 bases and the J segment 4 bases; nucleotides outside the gene matches: 7. The CDR3 loop is CASSRGQGGYGYTF. The CDR3, as DNA: TGTGCCAGCAGCCGTGGACAGGGCGGCTATGGCTACACCTTC.

The chain couples TRBV20-1 to TRBJ2-1, with D perhaps assigned TRBD1 or TRBD2 (6 bases each). The V end lost 3 bases, the J end lost 4 bases, and 13 bases lay between the germline ends. Germline V gene data show CDR1 as DFQATT and CDR2 as SNEGSKA (reference sequence). CDR3 length equals 14 residues. CDR3 in amino acids: CSARWGARYNEQFF. The CDR3 DNA reads TGCAGTGCTAGGTGGGGGGCGCGTTACAATGAGCAGTTCTTC.

The J gene is TRBJ2-2, the V gene TRBV5-4, with D tentatively TRBD1 or TRBD2 (5 bases each). Per germline, CDR1 SGHNT and CDR2 YYREEE (reference sequence). Trimming shortened V by 1 base and J by 6 bases, and 10 bases separated the two germline ends. The CDR3 has 14 residues. The CDR3 DNA is TGTGCCAGCAGCTTGTGGGGCGGGTCCGGGGAGCTGTTTTTT. This gives the protein CASSLWGGSGELFF.

This chain connects TRBV7-9 to TRBJ1-1, with TRBD1 matching over 8 bases. Germline V lookup: CDR1 SEHNR, CDR2 FQNEAQ (reference sequence). The ends lost 5 bases at V and 4 bases at J; junction bases unmatched: 9. The CDR3 consists of 15 residues. The CDR3 is CASSGQGGLGTEAFF. For the CDR3, the DNA is TGTGCCAGCAGCGGACAGGGAGGGTTAGGCACTGAAGCTTTCTTT.

This clonotype was seen more than once but under ten times. The chain employs TRBV15 and TRBJ1-6; 7 positions agree with TRBD1. The CDR3 is made up of 16 amino acids. With V trimmed by 3 bases and J by 4 bases, 6 bases remained unmatched. Looked up from germline, CDR1 is LNHNV and CDR2 is YYDKDF (reference sequence). This CDR3 reads CATSRGDRRYNSPLHF. The CDR3 DNA is TGTGCCACCAGCAGGGGGGACAGAAGATATAATTCACCCCTCCACTTT.

This clonotype occurred a few times. The chain joins TRBV7-9 to TRBJ1-2, with D possibly being TRBD1 (5 bases). The CDR3 sequence is 14 residues long. Looked up from germline, CDR1 is SEHNR and CDR2 is FQNEAQ (reference sequence). Trimming left V 7 bases short and J 8 bases short, with 20 bases between. The CDR3: CASTVDSGLRGYTF. DNA of the CDR3: TGTGCCAGCACCGTTGACAGCGGACTGCGAGGCTACACCTTC.

This clonotype was picked up a small number of times. The chain combines TRBV12-3 or TRBV12-4 with TRBJ1-5; no reliable D call. CDR3 size: 13 residues. Trimming took off 6 bases at V and 0 bases at J, with 6 bases between the two ends. The CDR3 coding sequence is TGTGCCAGCAGGGAGCATAGCAATCAGCCCCAGCATTTT. Amino acids: CASREHSNQPQHF.